This T cell receptor beta chain is from a study of Graves' ophthalmopathy and Graves' hyperthyroidism. RNA transcripts were the source from which TCR beta CDR3 regions were amplified. Amplification began with first-round RT-PCR using HTBI primers, then second-round multiplex PCR was performed. TCRdb called the multiplex PCR reads again in MiXCR, with one record for every CDR3 protein. The top ten hold around 9.8% of the sample, which has roughly 500,000 distinct CDR3 sequences, around 14% seen once. V trimming: 5 bases; J trimming: 1 base; junction bases outside the gene matches: 5. This CDR3 spans 15 amino acids. This clonotype has at least ten counts.

V and J are TRBV12-3 or TRBV12-4 and TRBJ1-3; 7 nucleotides match TRBD1. The sequence was obtained from a woman aged 25 to 39 with Graves' ophthalmopathy. Specimen: blood. CDR3 sequence reads: CASSPGDRSGNTIYF. CDR3 nucleotide sequence: TGTGCCAGCAGTCCTGGGGACAGATCTGGAAACACCATATATTTT.